This T cell receptor (beta chain) was identified in a study of siplizumab effects on memory and regulatory T cells. The table came from immunoSEQ multiplex PCR; TCRdb's copy has only in-frame clones and leaves some out. The repertoire includes approximately 100,000 clones, around 93% of them detected once, and roughly 0.15% sits in the top ten. Germline V gene sequence: CDR1 LGHNA, CDR2 YSLEER. The CDR3 consists of 15 residues. J gave up 7 bases and V 0 bases, and 5 bases lay outside the gene matches. Regarding this clone: Antigen specificity is unknown.

Study findings and constraints: The apparent diversity of naive T cells exceeded that of memory cells, and naive T cells seemed to make a major contribution to the alloresponse. Left unconfirmed was the suppressive function of proliferating Tregs from siplizumab cultures.

The J gene is TRBJ2-2, the V gene TRBV4-3; the match to TRBD2 covers 7 bases. The sample taken for sequencing was non-Treg CD4+ T cells sorted from blood. The TCR originated in a human donor in good health. CDR3 region: CASSQDREVNGELFF. DNA of the CDR3: TGCGCCAGCAGCCAAGATCGGGAGGTCAACGGGGAGCTGTTTTTT.